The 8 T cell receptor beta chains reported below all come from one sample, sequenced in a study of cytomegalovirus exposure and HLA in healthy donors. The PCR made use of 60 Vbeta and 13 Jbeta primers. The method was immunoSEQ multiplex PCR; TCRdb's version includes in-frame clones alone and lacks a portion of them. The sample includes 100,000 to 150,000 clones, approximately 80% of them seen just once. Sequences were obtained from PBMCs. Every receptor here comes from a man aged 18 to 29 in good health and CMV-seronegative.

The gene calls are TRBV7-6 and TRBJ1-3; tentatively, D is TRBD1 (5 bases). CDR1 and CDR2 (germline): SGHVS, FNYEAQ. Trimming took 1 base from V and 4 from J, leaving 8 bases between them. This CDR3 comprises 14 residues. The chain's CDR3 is CASSLDRLGNTIYF. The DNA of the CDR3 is TGTGCCAGCAGCTTAGACAGGCTCGGAAACACCATATATTTT.

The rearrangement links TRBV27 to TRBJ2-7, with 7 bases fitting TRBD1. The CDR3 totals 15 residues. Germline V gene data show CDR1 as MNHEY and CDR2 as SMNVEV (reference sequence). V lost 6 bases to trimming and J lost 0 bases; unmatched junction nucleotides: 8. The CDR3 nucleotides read TGTGCCAGCAGGAAATCTACAGGGGTCTCCTACGAGCAGTACTTC. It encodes CASRKSTGVSYEQYF.

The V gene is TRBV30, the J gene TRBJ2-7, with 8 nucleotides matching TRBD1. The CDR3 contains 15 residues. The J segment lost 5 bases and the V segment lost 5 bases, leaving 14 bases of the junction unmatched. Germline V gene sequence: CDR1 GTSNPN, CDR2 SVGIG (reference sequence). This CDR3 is CAWSAGGAFSHEQYF. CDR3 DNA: TGTGCCTGGTCTGCAGGGGGCGCGTTTAGCCACGAGCAGTACTTC.

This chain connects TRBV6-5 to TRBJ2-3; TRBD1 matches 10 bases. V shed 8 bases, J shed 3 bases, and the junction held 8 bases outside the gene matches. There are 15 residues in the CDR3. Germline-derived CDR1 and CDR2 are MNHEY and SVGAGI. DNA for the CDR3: TGTGCCAGCGGAGGTACGGGACAGGGGACAGATACGCAGTATTTT. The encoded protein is CASGGTGQGTDTQYF.

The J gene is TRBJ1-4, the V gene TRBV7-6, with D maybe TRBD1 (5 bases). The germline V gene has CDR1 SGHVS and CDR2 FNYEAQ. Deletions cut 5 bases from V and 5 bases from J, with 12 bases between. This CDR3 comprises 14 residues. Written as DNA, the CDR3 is TGTGCCAGCAGCCCCCCGACAGTAAATGAAAAACTGTTTTTT. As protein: CASSPPTVNEKLFF.

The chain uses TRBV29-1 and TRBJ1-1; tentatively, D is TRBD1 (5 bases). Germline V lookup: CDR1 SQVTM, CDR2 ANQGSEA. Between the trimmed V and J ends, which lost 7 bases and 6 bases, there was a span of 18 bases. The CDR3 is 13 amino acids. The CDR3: CSERSGQGPEAFF. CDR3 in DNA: TGCAGCGAGAGGTCCGGGCAGGGCCCTGAAGCTTTCTTT.

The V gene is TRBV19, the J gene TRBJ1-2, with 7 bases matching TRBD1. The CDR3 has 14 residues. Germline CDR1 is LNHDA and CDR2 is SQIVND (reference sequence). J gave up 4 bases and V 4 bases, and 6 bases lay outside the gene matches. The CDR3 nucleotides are TGTGCCAGTAGTAGACGACAGGGCACCTATGGCTACACCTTC. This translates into CASSRRQGTYGYTF.

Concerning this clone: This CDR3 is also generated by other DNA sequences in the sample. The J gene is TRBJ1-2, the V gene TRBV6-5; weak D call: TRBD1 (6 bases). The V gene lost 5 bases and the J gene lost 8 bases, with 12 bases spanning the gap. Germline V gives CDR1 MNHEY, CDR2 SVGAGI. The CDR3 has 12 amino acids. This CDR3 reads CASSPTGYGYTF. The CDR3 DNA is TGTGCCAGCAGTCCAACAGGGTACGGCTACACCTTC.